The rows below give T cell receptor beta chains drawn from one sample of a study of OX40 agonist ivuxolimab in advanced cancers. Measured with immunoSEQ multiplex PCR; TCRdb has only the in-frame clones, and not every one. The table has over 60,000 clones, roughly 88% seen once. The starting material was CD4+ or CD8+ T cells sorted from blood, obtained in a trial of the OX40 agonist ivuxolimab. The origin of the receptors is an adult with an advanced solid tumor such as melanoma, head and neck, liver or kidney cancer. Each CDR3 is given with its conserved first and last residue. The D gene is left open where the match is weak. The size of a clone is reported for some rows only, either as once, few or many, or as a class for expanded clones.

clone_size	j_call	v_call	d_call	cdr3_aa	cdr3_nt
-	TRBJ1-1	TRBV28	TRBD1	CASSIQTGWTEAFF	TGTGCCAGCAGTATCCAGACAGGGTGGACTGAAGCTTTCTTT
-	TRBJ1-3	TRBV9	TRBD1	CASSSRQGNTIYF	TGTGCCAGCAGCTCGCGACAGGGGAACACCATATATTTT
-	TRBJ1-4	TRBV4-2	-	CASSQDGKKLFF	TGTGCCAGCAGCCAAGATGGTAAAAAACTGTTTTTT
-	TRBJ2-3	TRBV4-1	-	CASSQGATAGGTDTQYF	TGCGCCAGCAGCCAAGGGGCGACCGCAGGGGGCACAGATACGCAGTATTTT
-	TRBJ1-4	TRBV5-1	-	CASSLEGNEKLFF	TGCGCCAGCAGCTTGGAAGGAAATGAAAAACTGTTTTTT
few	TRBJ1-3	TRBV28	-	CASRTVSYTIYF	TGTGCCAGCAGAACAGTATCTTACACCATATATTTT
-	TRBJ1-5	TRBV5-8	-	CASSLAAGNQPQHF	TGTGCCAGCAGCTTGGCGGCGGGCAATCAGCCCCAGCATTTT
-	TRBJ1-6	TRBV11-2	-	CASRHRTENSPLHF	TGTGCCAGCAGACATCGGACGGAGAATTCACCCCTCCACTTT
-	TRBJ2-1	TRBV2	-	CASSRDNYNEQFF	TGTGCCAGCAGTAGGGACAACTACAATGAGCAGTTCTTC
-	TRBJ1-6	TRBV18	TRBD1	CASSLDRGTGNSPLHF	TGTGCCAGCTCACTAGACAGGGGTACGGGCAATTCACCCCTCCACTTT
-	TRBJ2-5	TRBV28	-	CASTWGAGGVVTQYF	TGTGCCAGCACATGGGGGGCAGGGGGAGTGGTGACCCAGTACTTC
-	TRBJ2-3	TRBV2	-	CASDDDFGGGSDTQYF	TGTGCCAGCGATGATGACTTTGGGGGGGGCTCGGATACGCAGTATTTT
-	TRBJ1-6	TRBV5-4	-	CASSSRVDNSPLHF	TGTGCCAGCAGCTCTAGGGTGGATAATTCACCCCTCCACTTT
-	TRBJ1-1	TRBV5-5	-	CASSFRTATEAFF	TGTGCCAGCAGCTTCAGGACAGCTACTGAAGCTTTCTTT
-	TRBJ2-1	TRBV4-1	TRBD2	CASSQEKVLAGGPNSYNEQFF	TGCGCCAGCAGCCAAGAAAAGGTCCTAGCGGGGGGCCCTAACTCCTACAATGAGCAGTTCTTC
-	TRBJ1-3	TRBV4-2	-	CASSQDSASGNTIYF	TGTGCCAGCAGCCAAGACTCCGCTTCTGGAAACACCATATATTTT
-	TRBJ1-5	TRBV2	-	CASSEQGGRGGQPQHF	TGTGCCAGCAGTGAACAGGGCGGACGGGGGGGTCAGCCCCAGCATTTT
-	TRBJ1-2	TRBV28	TRBD1	CASSDSGGPYGYTF	TGTGCCAGCAGCGATTCAGGGGGACCCTATGGCTACACCTTC
-	TRBJ2-7	TRBV11-2	-	CASSLGGRGQYF	TGTGCCAGCAGCTTAGGCGGTAGGGGGCAGTACTTC
-	TRBJ1-5	TRBV10-1	-	CASSSWRVGQPQHF	TGCGCCAGCAGTTCCTGGAGGGTAGGACAGCCCCAGCATTTT
-	TRBJ2-3	TRBV5-1	TRBD1	CATRRTGASDTQYF	TGCGCCACCAGGCGGACAGGGGCTTCAGATACGCAGTATTTT
-	TRBJ1-2	TRBV25-1	-	CASSVSAAGGYTF	TGTGCCAGCAGTGTCTCAGCGGCGGGAGGCTACACCTTC
-	TRBJ1-6	TRBV6-6	-	CASIPFQGYNSPLHF	TGTGCCAGCATTCCATTTCAGGGATATAATTCACCCCTCCACTTT
once	TRBJ2-3	TRBV5-1	TRBD1	CATGRDRRTDTQYF	TGCGCCACCGGCCGGGACAGGCGTACAGATACGCAGTATTTT
-	TRBJ2-7	TRBV19	-	CASSAIPSDGISYEQYF	TGTGCCAGTAGTGCAATACCCTCGGACGGGATCTCCTACGAGCAGTACTTC
once	TRBJ2-7	TRBV7-2	TRBD1	CASSLGGQGTNEQYF	TGTGCCAGCAGCTTAGGGGGACAGGGGACCAACGAGCAGTACTTC
-	TRBJ1-5	TRBV29-1	TRBD1	CSVGTGNNQPQHF	TGCAGCGTCGGGACAGGGAACAATCAGCCCCAGCATTTT
-	TRBJ1-1	TRBV5-5	-	CASSLERATIMNTEAFF	TGTGCCAGCAGCTTAGAACGGGCGACCATTATGAACACTGAAGCTTTCTTT
-	TRBJ2-1	TRBV19	TRBD1	CAARDRGENEQFF	TGTGCCGCGCGGGACAGGGGCGAGAATGAGCAGTTCTTC
-	TRBJ1-1	TRBV7-2	-	CASSLGLQVDEAFF	TGTGCCAGCAGCCTCGGTCTTCAAGTTGATGAAGCTTTCTTT
-	TRBJ1-2	TRBV7-9	TRBD1	CASSPPGTGDYGYTF	TGTGCCAGCAGCCCCCCCGGGACAGGAGATTATGGCTACACCTTC
once	TRBJ1-5	TRBV2	-	CASSEDGRQPQHF	TGTGCCAGCAGTGAGGATGGACGTCAGCCCCAGCATTTT
-	TRBJ2-2	TRBV28	-	CASRWGAGATGELFF	TGTGCCAGCAGATGGGGGGCCGGGGCCACCGGGGAGCTGTTTTTT
-	TRBJ2-3	TRBV2	-	CASSDMGGAVSGTQYF	TGTGCCAGCAGTGATATGGGCGGGGCCGTATCGGGTACGCAGTATTTT
-	TRBJ1-6	TRBV6-5	-	CASSYSTAGSNSPLHF	TGTGCCAGCAGTTACTCGACGGCAGGGAGTAATTCACCCCTCCACTTT
few	TRBJ1-1	TRBV2	-	CASSEWTDLGTEAFF	TGTGCCAGCAGTGAATGGACGGACTTGGGGACTGAAGCTTTCTTT
-	TRBJ2-1	TRBV28	-	CASSPRRVRPYNEQFF	TGTGCCAGCAGTCCCCGGAGAGTACGGCCCTACAATGAGCAGTTCTTC
-	TRBJ2-1	TRBV28	TRBD2	CASSALAGRHNEQFF	TGTGCCAGCAGCGCCTTAGCGGGGCGACACAATGAGCAGTTCTTC
-	TRBJ2-1	TRBV6-5	-	CASSYDTYNEQFF	TGTGCCAGCAGTTACGATACCTACAATGAGCAGTTCTTC
-	TRBJ2-1	TRBV5-1	-	CASSSQGHSTDEQFF	TGCGCCAGCAGCTCCCAGGGCCACTCTACCGATGAGCAGTTCTTC
-	TRBJ2-5	TRBV9	TRBD1	CASSVRQGDRETQYF	TGTGCCAGCAGCGTAAGACAGGGGGATCGAGAGACCCAGTACTTC
-	TRBJ1-2	TRBV6-6	-	CASSYEAGNVYGYTF	TGTGCCAGCAGTTATGAGGCCGGGAACGTTTATGGCTACACCTTC
-	TRBJ1-2	TRBV2	TRBD1	CASNRDRQGGYGYTF	TGTGCCAGCAACCGAGACAGACAGGGTGGTTATGGCTACACCTTC
few	TRBJ1-2	TRBV7-9	-	CASSLAGTFHGYTF	TGTGCCAGCAGCTTAGCCGGGACCTTTCATGGCTACACCTTC
-	TRBJ1-1	TRBV19	-	CASIRSGRTEAFF	TGTGCCAGTATTAGGTCGGGGCGAACTGAAGCTTTCTTT
-	TRBJ2-5	TRBV27	-	CASSNQGLETQYF	TGTGCCAGCAGTAATCAGGGTTTAGAGACCCAGTACTTC
-	TRBJ2-2	TRBV7-8	-	CASSPVVGLITGELFF	TGTGCCAGCAGCCCAGTGGTTGGACTGATCACCGGGGAGCTGTTTTTT
few	TRBJ1-6	TRBV27	-	CASSFANSPLHF	TGTGCCAGCAGTTTCGCGAATTCACCCCTCCACTTT
-	TRBJ2-3	TRBV5-1	TRBD1	CASSLAGQGFTDTQYF	TGCGCCAGCAGCTTGGCCGGACAGGGGTTCACAGATACGCAGTATTTT